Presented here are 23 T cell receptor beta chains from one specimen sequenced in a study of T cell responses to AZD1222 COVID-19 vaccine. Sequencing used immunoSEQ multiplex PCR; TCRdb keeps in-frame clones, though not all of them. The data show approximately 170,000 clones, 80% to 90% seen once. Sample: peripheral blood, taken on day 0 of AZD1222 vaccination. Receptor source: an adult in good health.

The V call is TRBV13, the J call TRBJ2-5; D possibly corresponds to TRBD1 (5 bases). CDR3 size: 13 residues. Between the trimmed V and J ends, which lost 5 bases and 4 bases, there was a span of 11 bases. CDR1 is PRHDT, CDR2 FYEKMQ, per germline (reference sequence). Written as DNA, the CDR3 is TGTGCCAGCAGCCCACTGGGGCTAGAGACCCAGTACTTC. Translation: CASSPLGLETQYF.

CDR3 in DNA: TGCGCCAGCAGCCAGACGGGACAGCAGAACACTGAAGCTTTCTTT. Translation: CASSQTGQQNTEAFF. This chain links TRBV4-1 with TRBJ1-1; 7 bases are shared with TRBD1. From germline, CDR1 is MGHRA and CDR2 YSYEKL. The CDR3 totals 15 residues. After removal of 3 bases from V and 1 base from J, the junction contained 5 bases not matched to a gene.

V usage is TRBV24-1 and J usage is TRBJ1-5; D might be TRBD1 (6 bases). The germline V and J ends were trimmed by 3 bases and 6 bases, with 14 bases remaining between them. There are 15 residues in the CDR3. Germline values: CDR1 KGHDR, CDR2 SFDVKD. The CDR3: CATSDPGDISQPQHF. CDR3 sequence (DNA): TGTGCCACCAGTGATCCGGGGGACATCAGTCAGCCCCAGCATTTT.

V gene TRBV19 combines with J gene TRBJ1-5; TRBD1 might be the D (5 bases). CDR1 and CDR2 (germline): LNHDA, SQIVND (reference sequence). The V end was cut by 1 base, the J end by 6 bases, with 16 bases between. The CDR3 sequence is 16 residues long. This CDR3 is CASSIGVSGVPQPQHF. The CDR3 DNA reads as TGTGCCAGTAGTATAGGGGTTTCGGGGGTGCCTCAGCCCCAGCATTTT.

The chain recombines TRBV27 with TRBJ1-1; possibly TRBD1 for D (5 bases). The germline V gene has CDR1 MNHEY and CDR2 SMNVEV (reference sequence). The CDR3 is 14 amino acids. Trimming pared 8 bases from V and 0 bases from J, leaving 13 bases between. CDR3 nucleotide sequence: TGTGCCAGCGGGGGACCGATGATGAACACTGAAGCTTTCTTT. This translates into CASGGPMMNTEAFF.

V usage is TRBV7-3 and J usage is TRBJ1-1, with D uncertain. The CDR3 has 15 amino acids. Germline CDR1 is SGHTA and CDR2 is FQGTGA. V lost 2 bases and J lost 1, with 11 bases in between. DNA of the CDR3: TGTGCCAGCAGCTTATCCCCGTTGGAGAACACTGAAGCTTTCTTT. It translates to CASSLSPLENTEAFF.

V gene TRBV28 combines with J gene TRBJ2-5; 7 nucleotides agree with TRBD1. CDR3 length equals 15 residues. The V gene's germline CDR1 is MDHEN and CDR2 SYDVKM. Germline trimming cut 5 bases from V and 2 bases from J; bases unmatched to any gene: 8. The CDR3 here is CASSRTGPGQETQYF. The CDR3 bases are TGTGCCAGCAGTAGGACAGGCCCCGGGCAAGAGACCCAGTACTTC.

The CDR3 spells CASSLSPQSGQETQYF. The CDR3 DNA sequence: TGTGCCAGCAGTTTATCGCCCCAATCCGGGCAAGAGACCCAGTACTTC. This chain links TRBV27 with TRBJ2-5; D remains unclear. V lost 0 bases, J lost 2 bases, and 13 bases lay in between. The CDR3 loop spans 16 amino acids. From germline, CDR1 is MNHEY and CDR2 SMNVEV (reference sequence).

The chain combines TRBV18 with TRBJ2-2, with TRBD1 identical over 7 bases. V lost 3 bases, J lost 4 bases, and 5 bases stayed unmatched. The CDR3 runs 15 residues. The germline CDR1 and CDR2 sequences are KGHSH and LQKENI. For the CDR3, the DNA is TGTGCCAGCTCACCTCGGACAGGATCCACCGGGGAGCTGTTTTTT. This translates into CASSPRTGSTGELFF.

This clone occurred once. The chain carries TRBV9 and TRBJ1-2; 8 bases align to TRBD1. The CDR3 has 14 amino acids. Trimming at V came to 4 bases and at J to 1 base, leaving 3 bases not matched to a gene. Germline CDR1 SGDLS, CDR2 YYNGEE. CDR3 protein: CASSPDRGNYGYTF. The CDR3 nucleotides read TGTGCCAGCAGCCCTGACAGGGGTAACTATGGCTACACCTTC.

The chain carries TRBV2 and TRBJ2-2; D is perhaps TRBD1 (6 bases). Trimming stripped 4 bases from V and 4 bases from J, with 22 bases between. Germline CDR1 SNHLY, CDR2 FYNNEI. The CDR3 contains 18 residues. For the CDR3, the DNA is TGTGCCAGCAGTGGAGGAGGCGTTACCAGGGGCCTCACCGGGGAGCTGTTTTTT. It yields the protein CASSGGGVTRGLTGELFF.

As DNA, the CDR3 is TGTGCCAGCAGAGCCCTAGCGGGGCCCCAAGAGACCCAGTACTTC. This sequence encodes CASRALAGPQETQYF. The chain employs TRBV6-5 and TRBJ2-5, with TRBD2 matching 9 bases. The germline V gene encodes CDR1 MNHEY and CDR2 SVGAGI. The V gene end was trimmed by 6 bases and the J gene end by 1 base; junction bases not matched to a gene: 6. The CDR3 is 15 amino acids.

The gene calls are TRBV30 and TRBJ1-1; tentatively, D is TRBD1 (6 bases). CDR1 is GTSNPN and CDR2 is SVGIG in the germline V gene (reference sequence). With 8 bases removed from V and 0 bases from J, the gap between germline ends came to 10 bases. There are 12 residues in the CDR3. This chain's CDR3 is CAANRVNTEAFF. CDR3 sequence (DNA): TGTGCCGCCAACAGGGTGAACACTGAAGCTTTCTTT.

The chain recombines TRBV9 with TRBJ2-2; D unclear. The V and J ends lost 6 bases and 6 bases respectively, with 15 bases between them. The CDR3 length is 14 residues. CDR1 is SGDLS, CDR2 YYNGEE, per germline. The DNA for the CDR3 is TGTGCCAGCACGCGGTTCACGGATCCCGGGGAGCTGTTTTTT. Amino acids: CASTRFTDPGELFF. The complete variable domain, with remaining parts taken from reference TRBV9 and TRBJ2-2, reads DSGVTQTPKHLITATGQRVTLRCSPRSGDLSVYWYQQSLDQGLQFLIQYYNGEERAKGNILERFSAQQFPDLHSELNLSSLELGDSALYFCASTRFTDPGELFFGEGSRLTVL.

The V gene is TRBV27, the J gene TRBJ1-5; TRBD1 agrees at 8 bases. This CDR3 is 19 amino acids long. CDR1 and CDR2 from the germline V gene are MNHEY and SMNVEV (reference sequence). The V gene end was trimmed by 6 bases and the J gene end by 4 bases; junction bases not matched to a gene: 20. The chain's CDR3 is CASRRQGIGLEEMNQPQHF. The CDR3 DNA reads TGTGCCAGCAGACGACAGGGGATAGGTTTAGAAGAGATGAATCAGCCCCAGCATTTT.

The DNA for the CDR3 is TGTGCCAGCAGCCCACCACCGGGACTAGCGTCCGGGGAGCTGTTTTTT. This encodes CASSPPPGLASGELFF. The genes are TRBV7-9 and TRBJ2-2; 10 bases match TRBD2. CDR3 size: 16 residues. After removal of 5 bases from V and 6 bases from J, the junction contained 9 bases not matched to a gene. The V gene's germline CDR1 is SEHNR and CDR2 FQNEAQ (reference sequence).

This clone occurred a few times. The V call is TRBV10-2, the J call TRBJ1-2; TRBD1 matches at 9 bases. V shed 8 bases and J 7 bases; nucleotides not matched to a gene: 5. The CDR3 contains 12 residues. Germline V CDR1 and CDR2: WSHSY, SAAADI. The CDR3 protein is CASQQGAGGYTF. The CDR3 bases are TGCGCCAGCCAACAGGGGGCCGGTGGCTACACCTTC.

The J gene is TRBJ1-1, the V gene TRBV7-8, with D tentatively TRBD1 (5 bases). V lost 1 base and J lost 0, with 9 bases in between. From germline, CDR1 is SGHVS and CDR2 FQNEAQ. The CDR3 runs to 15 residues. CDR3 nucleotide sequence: TGTGCCAGCAGCTTAGATGGCAGGGTGAACACTGAAGCTTTCTTT. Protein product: CASSLDGRVNTEAFF.

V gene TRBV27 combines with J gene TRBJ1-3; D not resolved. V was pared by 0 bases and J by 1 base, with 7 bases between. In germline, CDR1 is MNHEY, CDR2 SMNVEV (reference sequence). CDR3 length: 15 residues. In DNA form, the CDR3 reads TGTGCCAGCAGTTTATCGTGGGGTTCTGGAAACACCATATATTTT. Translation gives CASSLSWGSGNTIYF.

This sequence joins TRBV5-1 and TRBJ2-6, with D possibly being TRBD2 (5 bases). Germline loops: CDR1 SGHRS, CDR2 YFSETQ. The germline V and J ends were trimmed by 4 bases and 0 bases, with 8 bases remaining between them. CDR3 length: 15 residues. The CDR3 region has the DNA TGCGCCAGCAGCGAGGGCCTCTCTGGGGCCAACGTCCTGACTTTC. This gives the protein CASSEGLSGANVLTF.

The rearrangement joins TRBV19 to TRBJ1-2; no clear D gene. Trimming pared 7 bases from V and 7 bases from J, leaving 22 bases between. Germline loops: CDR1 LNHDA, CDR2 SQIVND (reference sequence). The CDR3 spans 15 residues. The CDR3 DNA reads TGTGCCAGTACCACCCCCCTCGTTCCGGGCGGTGGCTACACCTTC. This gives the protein CASTTPLVPGGGYTF.

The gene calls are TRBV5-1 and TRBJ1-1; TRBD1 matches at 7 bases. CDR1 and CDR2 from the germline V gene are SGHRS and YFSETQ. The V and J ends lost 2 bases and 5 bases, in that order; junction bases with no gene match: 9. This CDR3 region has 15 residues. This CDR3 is CASSLDHRGETEAFF. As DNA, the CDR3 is TGCGCCAGCAGCTTAGACCACAGGGGAGAGACTGAAGCTTTCTTT.

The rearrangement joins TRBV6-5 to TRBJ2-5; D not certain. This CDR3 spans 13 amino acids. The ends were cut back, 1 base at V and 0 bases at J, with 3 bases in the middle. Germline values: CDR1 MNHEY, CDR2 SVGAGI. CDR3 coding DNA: TGTGCCAGCAGTTACTATAACCAAGAGACCCAGTACTTC. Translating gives CASSYYNQETQYF.